Sequencing of this TCR beta chain was carried out in a study of human thymus T cells. Study outcomes and limitations: Across thymic and blood repertoires, the usage of V and J genes appeared to be biased.

This clone was counted between two and nine times. Its specificity is unknown. Thymus specimens were resections from corrective heart surgery. Germline V gives CDR1 MGHRA, CDR2 YSYEKL. V was trimmed by 0 bases and J by 4 bases, leaving 9 bases between them. This CDR3 contains 14 residues. Measured with immunoSEQ multiplex PCR; TCRdb has only the in-frame clones, and not every one. The sample shows some 130,000 clones, around 96% of them seen only once. The sequenced material came from thymus tissue. J is TRBJ1-2 and V is TRBV4-1; D gene ambiguous. This clonotype originated in a boy in the first two years of life with a congenital heart defect but otherwise immunologically healthy. The CDR3 DNA sequence: TGCGCCAGCAGCCAAGATCCGGCAAGCTATGGCTACACCTTC. Translated: CASSQDPASYGYTF.